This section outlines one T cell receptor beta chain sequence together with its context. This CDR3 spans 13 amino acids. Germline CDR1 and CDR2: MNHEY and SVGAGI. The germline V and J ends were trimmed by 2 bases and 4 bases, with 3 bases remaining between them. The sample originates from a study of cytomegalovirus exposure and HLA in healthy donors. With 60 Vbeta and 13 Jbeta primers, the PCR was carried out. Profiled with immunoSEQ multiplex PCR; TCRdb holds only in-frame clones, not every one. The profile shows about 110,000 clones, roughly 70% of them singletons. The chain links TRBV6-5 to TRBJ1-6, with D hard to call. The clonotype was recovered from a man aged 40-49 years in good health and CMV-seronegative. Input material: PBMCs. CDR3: CASSYEYNSPLHF. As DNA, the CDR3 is TGTGCCAGCAGTTACGAGTATAATTCACCCCTCCACTTT.